Below, one T cell receptor beta chain is given with its context. What antigen it recognizes has not been identified. Base-call qualities are not available, and no considerably larger clone is one nucleotide away. For sequencing of the TCRbeta CDR3 region, genomic DNA was extracted from the sorted cells. TCRbeta CDR3 regions were sequenced using the immunoSEQ Assay. TCRdb limited this immuneACCESS table to in-frame rearrangements with V and J called. A share of clones is missing; checked studies link under half to unresolved V genes, and the rest is unexplained. For this sample there are around 31,000 clones; 70% to 90% appear just once. The ten largest clonotypes hold under 65% of the sample. The trial excluded patients who had a history of autoimmune disease or were on systemic immunosuppression. In every dose cohort, peripheral blood was drawn for TCR sequencing at baseline, cycle 4 day 1, and cycle 7 day 1. The samples were taken from a phase I, first-in-human, multicenter, open-label dose-escalation trial of ivuxolimab. The trial enrolled adults with locally advanced or metastatic head and neck squamous cell, hepatocellular, melanoma or renal cell carcinoma. Before TCR sequencing, CD4+ T cells and CD8+ T cells from peripheral blood were sorted into separate populations.

Unmatched junction bases come to 9, with V trimmed by 5 bases and J by 6 bases. Including the terminal cysteine and phenylalanine, the CDR3 comprises 14 residues. Only the CDR3 DNA is retained, 42 bases long and in frame from the first base. According to the germline V gene, CDR1 reads SGHVS and CDR2 reads FQNEAQ. The data derive from a study of OX40 agonist ivuxolimab in advanced cancers. Context from the whole study: The costimulatory receptor OX40 (CD134) was targeted by ivuxolimab, a fully human IgG2 agonistic monoclonal antibody. In the dose-escalation cohort, more than 75% of patients were male, and the mean age was roughly 60 years, with a range of about 23 to 90. Patients were allowed to have had prior anti-PD-1, anti-PD-L1 or anti-CTLA-4 therapy, and 40% of the dose-escalation patients had been treated with checkpoint inhibitors. Partial responses were achieved by three dose-escalation patients, of whom one had hepatocellular carcinoma and two had cutaneous melanoma. Intravenous ivuxolimab was administered to patients every 2 weeks at six dose levels: 0.01, 0.1, 0.3, 1.5, 3 and 10 mg/kg. Peripheral TCRbeta sequencing was intended to test whether TCR sequence diversity was altered and clonal T-cell expansion was caused by ivuxolimab. Of the 50 to 55 patients in dose escalation, some 20 had hepatocellular carcinoma, about 15 had melanoma, 9 had renal cell carcinoma and 9 had head and neck cancer. The paper reports the monotherapy dose-escalation portion (N ≈ 50 patients) of the phase I ivuxolimab trial.

Here is what the overall study found, with its caveats: Low levels of normalized T-cell clonal expansion were also seen in some patients who did not respond. At doses from 0.1 to 3.0 mg/kg, clonal expansion was seen in both CD4+ and CD8+ blood T cells between baseline and week 6. In the 0.1-3.0 mg/kg groups, partial responders were among the patients with the lowest normalized peripheral clonal expansion, particularly in CD8+ T cells. The antigen specificity of the clonally expanded peripheral T cells was not determined. After ivuxolimab, expanded clones were on average more numerous among CD8+ T cells than among CD4+ T cells.

This clonotype was sampled from an adult with an advanced solid tumor such as melanoma, head and neck, liver or kidney cancer. The sample here was CD4+ or CD8+ T cells sorted from blood, taken in a trial of the OX40 agonist ivuxolimab. The V and J segments used are TRBV7-8 and TRBJ1-2, with 7 middle bases fitting TRBD1. The CDR3 amino acid sequence is: CASSQTGDGDGYTF. At the DNA level, the sequence is TGTGCCAGCAGCCAAACAGGGGACGGCGATGGCTACACCTTC. With the portions outside the CDR3 filled from the reference TRBV7-8 and TRBJ1-2 genes, the complete variable region becomes GAGVSQSPRYKVAKRGQDVALRCDPISGHVSLFWYQQALGQGPEFLTYFQNEAQLDKSGLPSDRFFAERPEGSVSTLKIQRTQQEDSAVYLCASSQTGDGDGYTFGSGTRLTVV.